This T cell receptor (beta chain) is drawn from a study of T cells in tuberculosis. Regarding the study as a whole: GEM motif frequencies gave roughly 65% accuracy; the GMM repertoire gave roughly 90%.

This CDR3 region has 14 residues. The V end lost 1 base, the J end lost 2 bases, and 8 bases lay between the germline ends. Germline CDR1 and CDR2: SEHNR and FQNEAQ (reference sequence). In regard to this clone: Its antigen remains unknown.

The protocol was immunoSEQ multiplex PCR, while the TCRdb copy is restricted to in-frame clones and leaves out a portion. Among some 22,000 clones, roughly 97% were seen once, and the ten largest hold 6.2%. The gene calls are TRBV7-9 and TRBJ1-1, with D unclear. The receptor was derived from a donor aged 10-30 years with latent tuberculosis or without tuberculosis infection. The material sequenced was PBMCs. Here the CDR3 reads CASSLGQVNTEAFF. For the CDR3, the DNA is TGTGCCAGCAGCTTAGGGCAGGTTAACACTGAAGCTTTCTTT.